The present T cell receptor beta chain was sequenced within a study of cytomegalovirus exposure and HLA in healthy donors (dated by TCRdb to the late 2010s). Regarding the complete study: According to an earlier analysis of several hundred of the donors, some 170 million T cells yielded over 100 million unique TCR beta sequences and more than 250 Gb of sequence data. On average, roughly 240,000 unique TCR beta nucleotide sequences were sequenced per donor among a few hundred genotyped donors of the cohort, with 15% to 20% of those sequences being non-productive. Typing coverage differed by locus: A, B, C, DRB1 and DQB1 were typed in roughly 620-640 donors, DQA1 in roughly 500, DPA1 in around 600, and DPB1 in roughly 470. The study aimed to test whether signatures of past pathogen exposure could be identified by cataloging public T cell receptors. All discovery cohort repertoires had been generated on a single sequencing platform. Roughly 300 gigabases of sequencing data and roughly 81 million unique TCR sequences made up an early release that covered about 640 HLA-typed donors. Class I and class II HLA loci were covered by the typing at four-digit resolution. Rather than drawing on any new phenotypic data, the later analysis identified candidate immune exposures from TCR beta sequences and the way those sequences occurred across donors. To predict cytomegalovirus infection status, the study brought together high-throughput TCR immunosequencing, statistical association of individual TCRs with disease status, and machine learning. An earlier analysis of 500 to 650 of the donors applied high-throughput TCR beta sequencing to assess whether each TCR beta V gene segment acted as functional or pseudogenic. Because of strong linkage in the cohort, 4 to 6 DR-DQ haplotypes were treated as single units for association and clustering. Donor age, sex, ethnicity and CMV serostatus were compiled together with the repertoire data. Using immunosequencing, the study profiled T cell repertoires from 640 or so subjects and related those repertoires to cytomegalovirus serostatus. A later genetic analysis took genome-wide SNP genotypes for about three fifths of the roughly 670 donors and used that subset as a discovery cohort. Of the approximately 400 genotyped donors, 65% to 90% were placed in the genetic ancestry cluster associated with self-reported Caucasian donors. Along with the approximately 670-subject first cohort, a separate validation cohort of over a hundred different subjects was used. A later analysis re-analyzed previously published TCR beta repertoires from about 730 donors and added high-resolution HLA genotyping to study TCR occurrence patterns. Broader findings and caveats from the paper: When HLA alleles, especially DR and DQ, strongly co-occurred, attributing TCR associations to individual alleles was difficult. It was suggested by the authors that the approach could potentially be generalized to other disease states and immunological phenotypes. In the study, 150 to 200 TCR beta chains were listed as associated with cytomegalovirus. In an earlier analysis of fewer than 700 of the donors, most TCR beta V segments appeared in productive rearrangements about 87% or about 30% of the time, broadly matching IMGT annotations. A later analysis found that most CMV-associated TCR beta chains appeared HLA-restricted, with HLA associations seemingly driven largely by CMV exposure. Linkage disequilibrium might explain the correlated functional status among segregating V segments, but an unknown experimental factor could not be excluded. The presence/absence analyses assumed that sequencing depth was roughly uniform across donors, and that assumption may not be true. The cohort was sequenced for TCR beta chains only, and without alpha or paired-chain data the features that could be detected were limited. Because HLA typing was missing for some donors at each locus, association tests included only the typed subset. Compared with the roughly 600-donor mean, donors in an Asian-associated ancestry cluster had fewer N-insertions in productive TCRs, according to a later genetic analysis. A further reported finding was that TCR beta sequences accurately predicted the HLA-A and HLA-B alleles for most subjects in the first cohort. The only immune exposure information available for the cohort was CMV serostatus. A cluster of highly shared sequence variants was judged likely to represent a technical artifact of the sequencing pipeline. A later analysis associated approximately 17,000 TCR beta sequences with specific HLA alleles at a false discovery rate of 0.05. According to a later analysis, TCR association rates differed among HLA loci, with DRB1 alleles showing the most associated TCRs and HLA-C alleles showing the fewest. Because the 87-base-pair reads could not distinguish some IMGT-functional V segments, including TRBV6-2 and TRBV6-3, those segments were excluded. The classifier was reported to diagnose cytomegalovirus status with high specificity and sensitivity in both the original cohort and the validation cohort. Across donors, most TCR sequences were observed very rarely, whereas some public TCRs were present in many individuals. In vitro tests confirmed that a few of the cytomegalovirus-associated TCR beta chains recognize cytomegalovirus antigens. In a later analysis, several top co-occurrence clusters were reported to appear linked to parvovirus B19, influenza, CMV and Epstein-Barr virus. The earlier analysis of 450 to 700 of the donors excluded 15 to 20 rarely observed V segments, including chromosome 9 orphons, because counts were too low. A later analysis found that HLA-associated TCR beta chains were more clonally expanded and had lower generation probabilities than equally common non-associated chains. In a later genetic analysis, a missense DCLRE1C variant was associated with V-gene and J-gene trimming of TCR beta chains, and the association was replicated in an independent cohort.

The protocol used for the library was the immunoSEQ multiplex PCR assay. The multiplex PCR relied on a mix of 60 forward primers for TCR Vbeta segments and 13 reverse primers for TCR Jbeta segments. A multiplex PCR assay on genomic DNA amplified the CDR3 region of rearranged TCR beta genes. The Illumina HiSeq System was used to sequence the amplified TCR beta libraries as 87-base-pair reads. Regarding the original processing steps: A later analysis counted tens of millions of unique TCR beta chains across the roughly 700 repertoires, and around 12 million of these chains were shared by at least two donors. Raw reads were error-corrected and collapsed into unique sequences by a nearest-neighbor algorithm in which closely related sequences were merged to remove PCR and sequencing errors. To assign V, D and J gene segments, CDR3 sequences were aligned to IMGT reference sequences. For a sequence to be retained, a match of at least six nucleotides to both a V gene segment and a J gene segment was required. A rearrangement was called productive if the CDR3 had no stop codons and remained in frame with V and J, and every other rearrangement was called non-productive. Following IMGT convention, CDR3 was defined as the stretch from the second conserved V-encoded cysteine to the conserved J-encoded phenylalanine. Sequences without an unambiguous match to a single V gene segment were excluded from the earlier analysis of 500 to 700 of the donors. An earlier analysis of several hundred of the donors called V segments functional above 56.7% productive rearrangements and segregating when the between-donor standard deviation exceeded 5%. To diagnose cytomegalovirus status from the catalog of TCR beta chain sequences, a statistical classification framework was built. In a later analysis, TCR nucleotide sequences were compared against IMGT/GENE-DB human TR gene sequences so that V and J genes could be assigned. In a later analysis, CDR3 sequences and most-parsimonious VDJ recombination scenarios were assigned using the TCRdist pipeline. In a later analysis, each TCR beta chain was defined by its CDR3 amino acid sequence together with its V-gene family, and reads lacking a unique V-gene family were excluded. As a way to deal with suspected cross-contamination and a sequencing artifact, a later analysis dropped over 550 nucleotide sequences that were highly shared and had low generation probability. In a later analysis, a clonal expansion index was calculated for each public chain from normalized within-repertoire ranks of inferred template counts. In a later analysis, generation probabilities were computed using a VDJ recombination model fitted to out-of-frame rearrangements, and the results were checked against IGoR. A later analysis scored TCR-TCR, TCR-HLA and TCR-CMV co-occurrence with hypergeometric tests, applying a repertoire-size bias correction to TCR pairs. False discovery rates were estimated in a later analysis by permuting HLA or CMV assignments 20 times. In a later analysis, co-occurring TCRs were grouped with DBSCAN, and TCRdist sequence similarity was added when clustering was performed within HLA-allele-positive subsets. Repertoires with fewer than 30,000 or more than 120,000 public chains were left out of co-occurrence clustering, as were about five repertoires with anomalous nucleotide sharing. The immuneACCESS repertoire file appears here via TCRdb, limited to in-frame rearrangements. These files lack a portion of the clones; in checked studies, under half of the deficit traces to unresolved V genes, and the cause of the others is not known. Clone size and the V and J calls come from that table; the DNA yielded D and trimming. Present in this sample are around 85,000 clones, 80% of which were seen just once. 0.85% to 1.3% of the sample belongs to the ten largest clones.

In total, 630 or so healthy bone marrow donors made up the cohort. All cohort members were sampled while nominally healthy, although unrecorded immune exposures were likely present. The donor was CMV seronegative and belonged to the group of 350 to 400 seronegative cohort members. A peripheral blood sample was provided by each donor, and peripheral blood mononuclear cells were used for TCR beta sequencing. Genomic DNA extraction from the blood cell samples was performed with the Qiagen DNeasy Blood Extraction Kit. The germline V gene supplies CDR1 SGHRS and CDR2 YFSETQ. V is pruned by 1 base and J by 1 base, leaving 3 bases of the junction without a gene match. The CDR3 goes from the cysteine to the phenylalanine over 15 residues. The DNA shown is the 45-base CDR3, in frame from base 1. Note on this clone: Which antigen it targets is not known. No base quality information exists; no much larger clone differs at one position.

The material sequenced was PBMCs. This receptor was identified in a male donor in good health and CMV-seronegative. The sequence is built from TRBV5-1 and TRBJ1-2, and 8 junctional nucleotides match TRBD1. DNA sequence: TGCGCCAGCAGCTTGTCAGGGGGCGGTAACTATGGCTACACCTTC. The encoded protein is CASSLSGGGNYGYTF.